What follows is one T cell receptor (beta chain) and its context. The data stem from a study of blood T cell repertoires in COVID-19. Some clones are missing from TCRdb's copy, which holds only in-frame ones; the method was immunoSEQ multiplex PCR. The repertoire holds around 310,000 clones, with about 90% as singletons. Germline CDR1 SGHTA, CDR2 FQGNSA. The V end lost 7 bases, the J end lost 6 bases, and 19 bases lay between the germline ends. The CDR3 extends over 15 amino acids. Sequencing input: PBMCs or T cells enriched from blood (not recorded which). This sequence joins TRBV7-2 and TRBJ1-5; tentative D call: TRBD1 (6 bases). This receptor was identified in a man younger than 40 who had recovered from COVID-19. CDR3 region: CASTSPSVGGQPQHF. CDR3 nucleotide sequence: TGTGCCAGCACATCACCCTCGGTAGGGGGTCAGCCCCAGCATTTT.